The sequence of this T cell receptor beta chain was determined in a study of tumor and adjacent non-tumor tissue in lung cancer. Three rounds of nested PCR, following a modified ARM-PCR protocol, produced the TCRbeta library. TCRdb re-analysed the multiplex PCR reads in MiXCR, keeping a single row per CDR3 protein. This table holds 98,000 or so distinct CDR3 sequences, roughly 80% found once. This CDR3 has 13 residues. Germline CDR1 is SGHKS and CDR2 is YYEKEE (reference sequence). With regard to this clonotype: Antigen: not known. Germline and junction disagree at one end, which may indicate a read error.

This sample's RNA came from whole unsorted tissue. Distant lung tissue was collected more than 3 cm away from the tumor edge. Study-wide findings and caveats: In normal lung, the top 100 clones were significantly more dominant than in tumor. TCR diversity was significantly greater in tumor than normal lung tissue.

The sequence derives from a man aged 60 to 75 with small cell lung cancer. The sample taken for sequencing was distant non-tumor lung tissue. The chain links TRBV5-5 to TRBJ1-1, with D uncertain. For the CDR3, the DNA is TGTGCCAGCAGCTGGTCATCGAACTCTGAAGCTTTCTTT. Its translation is CASSWSSNSEAFF.